The next 19 T cell receptor beta chains were all read from a single sample in a study of blood T cell repertoires in COVID-19. Sequencing was performed with immunoSEQ multiplex PCR; in TCRdb, only in-frame clones are kept and a portion is missing. This table holds 100,000 to 120,000 clones, over 60% found once. Sequencing used peripheral blood. Every receptor here comes from an elderly woman with acute or convalescent COVID-19.

The sample holds one count of this clone. The CDR3 bases are TGTGCCAGCAGCTTAGGGGACAGTAATGAAAAACTGTTTTTT. The encoded protein is CASSLGDSNEKLFF. The rearrangement links TRBV7-9 to TRBJ1-4; 7 bases align to TRBD1. Germline V gene data show CDR1 as SEHNR and CDR2 as FQNEAQ (reference sequence). The V segment lost 1 base and the J segment 4 bases; nucleotides outside the gene matches: 0. The CDR3 extends over 14 amino acids.

CDR3 in amino acids: CASSSVDRVVSYEQYF. The DNA of the CDR3 is TGTGCCAGCAGCTCTGTGGACAGGGTCGTCTCCTACGAGCAGTACTTC. This rearrangement joins TRBV7-9 to TRBJ2-7, with TRBD1 identical over 8 bases. This CDR3 is 16 amino acids long. CDR1 and CDR2 from the germline V gene are SEHNR and FQNEAQ (reference sequence). V lost 4 bases, J lost 0 bases, and 8 bases stayed unmatched. The entire variable domain, with the rest obtained from reference TRBV7-9 and TRBJ2-7, is as follows: DTGVSQNPRHKITKRGQNVTFRCDPISEHNRLYWYRQTLGQGPEFLTYFQNEAQLEKSRLLSDRFSAERPKGSFSTLEIQRTEQGDSAMYLCASSSVDRVVSYEQYFGPGTRLTVT.

V usage is TRBV3-1 (or the pseudogene TRBV3-2) and J usage is TRBJ2-1; 10 bases align to TRBD2. The CDR3 totals 15 residues. Germline V gene sequence: CDR1 LGHDT, CDR2 YNNKEL (reference sequence). V shed 4 bases and J 9 bases; nucleotides not matched to a gene: 9. CDR3 protein: CASSPWTSGRSEQFF. DNA for the CDR3: TGTGCCAGCAGCCCTTGGACTAGCGGTCGCAGTGAGCAGTTCTTC.

The chain's CDR3 is CASSLGATEAFF. The CDR3 coding sequence is TGTGCCAGCAGTCTTGGGGCCACTGAAGCTTTCTTT. The chain employs TRBV12-3 or TRBV12-4 and TRBJ1-1, with a tentative D call TRBD1 (5 bases). V shed 5 bases and J shed 4 bases, with 8 bases lying between them. The CDR3 is 12 amino acids.

The V call is TRBV11-3, the J call TRBJ2-7, with TRBD1 identical over 8 bases. The V gene end was trimmed by 0 bases and the J gene end by 3 bases; junction bases not matched to a gene: 1. Germline V gives CDR1 SGHNT, CDR2 YENEEA. CDR3 length: 14 residues. The CDR3 protein is CASSLDGQGYEQYF. In DNA, the CDR3 is TGTGCCAGCAGCTTAGACGGACAGGGCTACGAGCAGTACTTC.

This clone was seen just once. V is TRBV29-1 and J is TRBJ2-3; 11 nucleotides line up with TRBD2. The CDR3 extends over 16 amino acids. J gave up 1 base and V 7 bases, and 10 bases lay outside the gene matches. Germline values: CDR1 SQVTM, CDR2 ANQGSEA. CDR3 protein: CSGKGLAEGGTDTQYF. For the CDR3, the DNA is TGCAGCGGCAAGGGACTAGCGGAGGGGGGCACAGATACGCAGTATTTT.

The chain recombines TRBV6-4 with TRBJ1-5; 10 nucleotides align to TRBD1. CDR1 is MRHNA and CDR2 is SNTAGT in the germline V gene. This CDR3 has 16 amino acids. J gave up 3 bases and V 2 bases, and 4 bases lay outside the gene matches. The CDR3 here is CASSDPDRGSNQPQHF. Here the CDR3 DNA reads TGTGCCAGCAGTGACCCGGACAGGGGGTCCAATCAGCCCCAGCATTTT.

The chain employs TRBV4-2 and TRBJ1-2; no clear D gene. CDR1 is LGHNA and CDR2 is YNFKEQ in the germline V gene. V was clipped by 4 bases and J by 2 bases, with 11 bases between them. This CDR3 has 14 amino acids. CDR3 nucleotide sequence: TGTGCCAGCAGCCGGGAGTCCGGGAACTATGGCTACACCTTC. Translation: CASSRESGNYGYTF.

V is TRBV7-2 and J is TRBJ2-7; 10 nucleotides agree with TRBD2. V shed 2 bases, J shed 0 bases, and the junction held 1 base outside the gene matches. The CDR3 is 15 residues long. Germline V gene sequence: CDR1 SGHTA, CDR2 FQGNSA. CDR3 nucleotide sequence: TGTGCCAGCAGCTTATTAGCGGGGGGCTCCTACGAGCAGTACTTC. Protein product: CASSLLAGGSYEQYF.

The chain has TRBV9 and TRBJ1-1, with D maybe TRBD1 (6 bases). This CDR3 is 15 amino acids long. V shed 3 bases and J shed 4 bases, with 16 bases lying between them. Per the germline V gene, CDR1 is SGDLS and CDR2 is YYNGEE. CDR3 region: CASSAGGRGTTEAFF. For the CDR3, the DNA is TGTGCCAGCAGCGCGGGGGGCAGGGGTACCACTGAAGCTTTCTTT.

The chain joins TRBV6-5 to TRBJ1-4, with a weak D call TRBD1 (6 bases). Per the germline V gene, CDR1 is MNHEY and CDR2 is SVGAGI. V was clipped by 6 bases and J by 7 bases, with 12 bases between them. The length of the CDR3 is 13 residues. In nucleotides, the CDR3 is TGTGCCAGCAGGGACAGCCGGGGTGAAAAACTGTTTTTT. It yields the protein CASRDSRGEKLFF.

The gene calls are TRBV28 and TRBJ1-1; 9 nucleotides agree with TRBD1. CDR3 length: 16 residues. CDR1 is MDHEN and CDR2 is SYDVKM in the germline V gene. V dropped 5 bases and J dropped 4; count of bases not matched to a gene: 11. The CDR3 reads CASSIYRGQVATEAFF. The CDR3 region has the DNA TGTGCCAGCAGTATCTACAGGGGGCAGGTGGCCACTGAAGCTTTCTTT.

This clone was detected only a few times. The chain joins TRBV5-4 to TRBJ2-1; the match to TRBD2 covers 16 bases. The CDR3 totals 17 residues. The V gene end was trimmed by 1 base and the J gene end by 7 bases; junction bases not matched to a gene: 5. Germline lookup yields CDR1 SGHNT and CDR2 YYREEE (reference sequence). As DNA, the CDR3 is TGTGCCAGCAGCTTGCCGGGACTAGCGGGGGGGCTGAATGAGCAGTTCTTC. This codes for CASSLPGLAGGLNEQFF. Combining the CDR3 with reference TRBV5-4 and TRBJ2-1 gives the whole variable domain ETGVTQSPTHLIKTRGQQVTLRCSSQSGHNTVSWYQQALGQGPQFIFQYYREEENGRGNFPPRFSGLQFPNYSSELNVNALELDDSALYLCASSLPGLAGGLNEQFFGPGTRLTVL.

This chain connects TRBV28 to TRBJ1-2, with 7 bases aligning to TRBD1. V lost 5 bases, J lost 4 bases, and 10 bases stayed unmatched. The CDR3 runs 15 residues. Germline CDR1 and CDR2: MDHEN and SYDVKM. CDR3 nucleotides: TGTGCCAGCAGTCCTGGGACAGCAAACACCTATGGCTACACCTTC. This translates into CASSPGTANTYGYTF.

The gene calls are TRBV7-9 and TRBJ1-1, with 7 bases matching TRBD1. Looked up from germline, CDR1 is SEHNR and CDR2 is FQNEAQ (reference sequence). Trimming took 0 bases from V and 3 from J; bases not matched to a gene: 1. This CDR3 has 14 residues. For the CDR3, the DNA is TGTGCCAGCAGCTTAGCGAGGGGGCACACTGAAGCTTTCTTT. Translating gives CASSLARGHTEAFF. The full variable domain, rest sourced from reference TRBV7-9 and TRBJ1-1, is DTGVSQNPRHKITKRGQNVTFRCDPISEHNRLYWYRQTLGQGPEFLTYFQNEAQLEKSRLLSDRFSAERPKGSFSTLEIQRTEQGDSAMYLCASSLARGHTEAFFGQGTRLTVV.

CDR3 sequence: CASSPATGARYTDTQYF. The CDR3 nucleotides are TGTGCCAGCAGCCCCGCAACAGGGGCCCGTTACACAGATACGCAGTATTTT. J is TRBJ2-3 and V is TRBV14; 7 positions agree with TRBD1. CDR3 length: 17 amino acids. Per the germline V gene, CDR1 is SGHDN and CDR2 is FVKESK. V was pared by 4 bases and J by 2 bases, with 12 bases of the junction left unmatched.

This chain uses TRBV9 with TRBJ2-7; D gene unclear. CDR1 is SGDLS, CDR2 YYNGEE, per germline. The CDR3 has 14 amino acids. Trimming left V 0 bases short and J 2 bases short, with 9 bases between. The CDR3 sequence is CASSVGAEPYEQYF. The CDR3 DNA follows: TGTGCCAGCAGCGTAGGGGCAGAGCCCTACGAGCAGTACTTC.

The CDR3 bases are TGTGCCAGCAGCTTAAGGGCTAGCGGGGGGGCCCCTGAGCAGTTCTTC. Encoded protein: CASSLRASGGAPEQFF. V usage is TRBV7-3 and J usage is TRBJ2-1; TRBD2 aligns across 12 bases. The V and J ends lost 1 base and 9 bases, in that order; junction bases with no gene match: 7. In germline, CDR1 is SGHTA, CDR2 FQGTGA. The CDR3 has 16 residues.

The chain carries TRBV6-2 or TRBV6-3 and TRBJ2-3; 11 bases line up with TRBD2. Trimming removed 4 bases from V and 2 bases from J; junction bases left unmatched: 5. CDR3 length equals 16 residues. The germline V gene encodes CDR1 MNHEY and CDR2 SVGEGT. CDR3 in amino acids: CASSSTSGGLTDTQYF. The CDR3 bases are TGTGCCAGCAGTTCCACTAGCGGGGGCCTCACAGATACGCAGTATTTT.